This T cell receptor beta chain was identified during a study of blood T cell repertoires in COVID-19. Study context: Sources were T cells, B-cell-depleted T cells, or PBMCs; the material itself was cDNA or gDNA.

Original methodology: The assay estimated nucleated cells by amplifying reference gene primers. The table came from immunoSEQ multiplex PCR; TCRdb's copy has only in-frame clones and leaves some out. Clone size and V and J calls were adopted from that table, with D and trimming inferred from the DNA. The sample records about 150,000 clones, approximately 81% being singletons. CDR1 LNHNV and CDR2 YYDKDF come from the germline V gene (reference sequence). The CDR3 sequence is 18 residues long. V was clipped by 0 bases and J by 4 bases, with 18 bases between them. The sequencing sample was made of peripheral blood. The chain is built from TRBV15 and TRBJ2-2; D is possibly TRBD2 (7 bases). The clonotype was recovered from a human donor with acute or convalescent COVID-19. The donor label of this sample is uncertain. CDR3 sequence (DNA): TGTGCCACCAGCAGAGATTATGGCGGGGGCGTTAGCACCGGGGAGCTGTTTTTT. Its translation is CATSRDYGGGVSTGELFF.